This T cell receptor beta chain was identified in a study of long-term antiretroviral therapy in people with HIV. Findings and limits, study-wide: Specimen acquisition occurred between 2004 and 2017, potentially under older ART regimens. Versus controls, repertoires in people with HIV had narrower CDR3 length ranges.

The CDR3 has 14 amino acids. V was pared by 4 bases and J by 6 bases, with 9 bases of the junction left unmatched. Germline V gene lookup returns CDR1 ENHRY and CDR2 SYGVKD. About this clone itself: Its antigen remains unidentified.

There were no participants with HIV treated outside the United States. Version v3.0 of the immunoSEQ assay ran at survey level. TCRdb keeps only in-frame clones here, not all; method: immunoSEQ multiplex PCR. The sample holds about 22,000 clones, approximately 79% seen once. This rearrangement joins TRBV10-3 to TRBJ2-7, with 7 nucleotides matching TRBD2. The sample in question was unsorted PBMCs, obtained 1.2 years after starting antiretroviral therapy. The sequence derives from a woman between 35 and 50 years old with HIV. As DNA, the CDR3 is TGTGCCATCAGTGTAGTAGGAGGCGGGGGCGAGCAGTACTTC. This codes for CAISVVGGGGEQYF.